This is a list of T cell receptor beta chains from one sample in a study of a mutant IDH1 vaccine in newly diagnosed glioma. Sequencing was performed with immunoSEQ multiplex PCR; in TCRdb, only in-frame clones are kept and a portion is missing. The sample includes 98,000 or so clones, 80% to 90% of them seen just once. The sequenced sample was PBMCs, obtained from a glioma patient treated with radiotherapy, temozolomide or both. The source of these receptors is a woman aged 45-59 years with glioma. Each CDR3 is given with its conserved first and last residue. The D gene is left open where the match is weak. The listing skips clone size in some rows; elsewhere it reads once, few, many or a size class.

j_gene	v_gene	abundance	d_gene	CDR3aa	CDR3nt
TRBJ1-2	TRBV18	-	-	CASSPRGLYGYTF	TGTGCCAGCTCACCCCGGGGGCTCTATGGCTACACCTTC
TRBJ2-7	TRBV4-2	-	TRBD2	CASSQGEGTYEQYF	TGTGCCAGCAGCCAAGGGGAGGGCACCTACGAGCAGTACTTC
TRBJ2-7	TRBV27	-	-	CASSEGHGRAYEQYF	TGTGCCAGCAGTGAGGGACACGGTAGAGCATACGAGCAGTACTTC
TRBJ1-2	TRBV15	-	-	CATSRGEGSGYTF	TGTGCCACCAGCAGAGGGGAGGGTAGCGGCTACACCTTC
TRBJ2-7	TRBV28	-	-	CASSRELGYYEQYF	TGTGCCAGCAGTCGGGAGTTAGGTTACTACGAGCAGTACTTC
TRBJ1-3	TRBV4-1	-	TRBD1	CASSQAPSGTGGNTIYF	TGCGCCAGCAGCCAAGCCCCGAGCGGGACAGGGGGAAACACCATATATTTT
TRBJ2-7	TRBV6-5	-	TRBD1	CASSSGTGTYEQYF	TGTGCCAGCAGTTCGGGGACAGGGACCTACGAGCAGTACTTC
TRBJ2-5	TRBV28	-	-	CASRPGGLETQYF	TGTGCCAGCCGGCCTGGGGGTTTAGAGACCCAGTACTTC
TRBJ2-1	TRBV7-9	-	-	CASSLDFSLNNWNEQFF	TGTGCCAGCAGCTTAGACTTTAGCCTTAATAATTGGAATGAGCAGTTCTTC
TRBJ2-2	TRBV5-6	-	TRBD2	CASSLGPGTSGGGELFF	TGTGCCAGCAGCTTGGGTCCCGGGACTAGCGGAGGCGGGGAGCTGTTTTTT
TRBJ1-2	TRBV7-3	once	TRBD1	CASSRRGQKFSQGYTF	TGTGCCAGCAGCCGGCGGGGACAGAAATTCTCTCAGGGCTACACCTTC
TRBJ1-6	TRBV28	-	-	CASSSPAGSSYNSPLHF	TGTGCCAGCAGTTCCCCGGCAGGGAGCTCCTATAATTCACCCCTCCACTTT
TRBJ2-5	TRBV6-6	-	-	CASSYRGLETQYF	TGTGCCAGCAGTTACAGGGGGTTGGAGACCCAGTACTTC
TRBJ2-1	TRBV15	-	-	CATKQWGSYEQFF	TGTGCCACGAAACAATGGGGGAGCTATGAGCAGTTCTTC
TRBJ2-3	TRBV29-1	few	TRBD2	CSGRTSGELDTQYF	TGCAGCGGACGGACTAGCGGTGAGCTAGATACGCAGTATTTT
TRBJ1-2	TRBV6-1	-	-	CASSELLQENYGYTF	TGTGCCAGCAGTGAACTGCTCCAGGAGAACTATGGCTACACCTTC
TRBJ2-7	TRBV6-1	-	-	CASSARTDSYEQYF	TGTGCCAGCAGTGCAAGGACGGACTCCTACGAGCAGTACTTC
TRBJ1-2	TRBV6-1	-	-	CASSEIRATNYGYTF	TGTGCCAGCAGTGAGATTCGGGCGACTAACTATGGCTACACCTTC
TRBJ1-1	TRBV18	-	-	CASFTGGNTEAFF	TGTGCCAGCTTTACCGGGGGGAACACTGAAGCTTTCTTT
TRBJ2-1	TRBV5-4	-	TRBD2	CASSLVGSGTPHEQFF	TGTGCCAGCAGCTTGGTGGGTAGCGGGACCCCACATGAGCAGTTCTTC
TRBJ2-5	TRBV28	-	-	CASSPAGLKATQYF	TGTGCCAGCAGCCCAGCGGGCTTGAAAGCGACCCAGTACTTC
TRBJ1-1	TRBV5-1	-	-	CASSLPQGGGTEAFF	TGCGCCAGCAGCTTGCCACAGGGCGGGGGCACTGAAGCTTTCTTT
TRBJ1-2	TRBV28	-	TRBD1	CASSFLTGTVGFSYTF	TGTGCCAGCAGTTTTCTAACCGGGACAGTGGGTTTTAGCTACACCTTC
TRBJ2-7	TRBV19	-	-	CASSMGASGAYEQYF	TGTGCCAGTAGTATGGGGGCTTCGGGAGCCTACGAGCAGTACTTC
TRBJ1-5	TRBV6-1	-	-	CASSLGGAGGQPQHF	TGTGCCAGTTCCCTAGGGGGGGCTGGGGGTCAGCCCCAGCATTTT
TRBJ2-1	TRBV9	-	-	CASSVQAQSYNEQFF	TGTGCCAGCAGCGTGCAGGCCCAGAGTTACAATGAGCAGTTCTTC
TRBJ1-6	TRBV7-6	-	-	CASSRTVAGLYNSPLHF	TGTGCCAGCAGCCGGACAGTTGCCGGTCTCTATAATTCACCCCTCCACTTT
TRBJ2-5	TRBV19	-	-	CASGRGQETQYF	TGTGCCAGTGGACGCGGTCAAGAGACCCAGTACTTC
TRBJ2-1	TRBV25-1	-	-	CASSGSGYNEQFF	TGTGCCAGCAGTGGTAGCGGATACAATGAGCAGTTCTTC
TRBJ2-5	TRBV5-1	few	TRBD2	CASSPRVAGSETQYF	TGCGCCAGCAGCCCCCGAGTAGCGGGCTCCGAGACCCAGTACTTC
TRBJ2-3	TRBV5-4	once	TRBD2	CASSNRLAGHTDTQYF	TGTGCCAGCAGCAACCGACTAGCGGGACACACAGATACGCAGTATTTT
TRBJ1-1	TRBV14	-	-	CASSQLSGQPNTEAFF	TGTGCCAGCAGCCAACTCTCGGGACAACCGAACACTGAAGCTTTCTTT
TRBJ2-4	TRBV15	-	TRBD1	CATSRTRTGGDIQYF	TGTGCCACCAGCAGAACCCGGACAGGGGGGGACATTCAGTACTTC